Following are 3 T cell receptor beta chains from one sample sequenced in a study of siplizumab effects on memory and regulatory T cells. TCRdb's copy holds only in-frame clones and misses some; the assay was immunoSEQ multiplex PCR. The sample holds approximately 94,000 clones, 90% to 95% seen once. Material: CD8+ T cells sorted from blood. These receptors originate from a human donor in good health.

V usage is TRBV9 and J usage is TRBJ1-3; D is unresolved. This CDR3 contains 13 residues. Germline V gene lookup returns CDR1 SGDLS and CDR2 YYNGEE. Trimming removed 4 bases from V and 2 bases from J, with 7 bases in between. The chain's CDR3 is CASSPWTGNTIYF. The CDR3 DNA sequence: TGTGCCAGCAGCCCCTGGACTGGAAACACCATATATTTT.

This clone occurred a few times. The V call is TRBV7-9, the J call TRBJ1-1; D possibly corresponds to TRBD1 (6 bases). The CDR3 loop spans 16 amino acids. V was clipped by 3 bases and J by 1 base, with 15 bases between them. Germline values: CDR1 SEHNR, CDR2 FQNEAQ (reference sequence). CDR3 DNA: TGTGCCAGCAGCTTCGTTGCAGGGGCGGGGAACACTGAAGCTTTCTTT. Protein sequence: CASSFVAGAGNTEAFF.

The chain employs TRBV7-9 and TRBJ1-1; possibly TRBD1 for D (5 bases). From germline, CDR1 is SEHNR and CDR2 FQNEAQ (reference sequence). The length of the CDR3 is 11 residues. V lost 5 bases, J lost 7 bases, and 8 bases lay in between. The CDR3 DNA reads TGTGCCAGCAGCCAACAGGTTGAAGCTTTCTTT. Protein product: CASSQQVEAFF.